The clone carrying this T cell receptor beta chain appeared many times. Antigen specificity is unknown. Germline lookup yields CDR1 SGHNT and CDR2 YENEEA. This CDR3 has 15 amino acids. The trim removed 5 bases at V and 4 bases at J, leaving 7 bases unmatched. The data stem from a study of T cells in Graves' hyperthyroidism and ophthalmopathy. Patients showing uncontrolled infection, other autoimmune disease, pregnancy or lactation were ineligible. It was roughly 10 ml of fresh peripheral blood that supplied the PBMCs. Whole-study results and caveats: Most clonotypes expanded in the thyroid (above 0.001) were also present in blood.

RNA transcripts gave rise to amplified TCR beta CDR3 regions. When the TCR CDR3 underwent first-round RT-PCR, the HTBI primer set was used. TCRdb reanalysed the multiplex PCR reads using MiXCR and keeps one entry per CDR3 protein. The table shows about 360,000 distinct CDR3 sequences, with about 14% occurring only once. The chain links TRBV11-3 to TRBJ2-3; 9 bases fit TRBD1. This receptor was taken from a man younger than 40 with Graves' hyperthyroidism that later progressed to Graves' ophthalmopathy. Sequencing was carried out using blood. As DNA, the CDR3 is TGTGCCAGCAGCGCGGAACAGGGGGCCCCAGATACGCAGTATTTT. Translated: CASSAEQGAPDTQYF.